The 22 T cell receptor beta chains reported below all come from one sample, sequenced in a study of response to subunit inactivated influenza vaccine. TCRdb ran MiXCR on the RT-PCR reads and lists one entry per CDR3 protein. Of some 550,000 distinct CDR3 sequences in the sample, approximately 24% were seen once. These data also featured in a second study, about T cells expressing NK-cell markers. Per that study: UMI-tagged 5'RACE template switching yielded the TCR beta cDNA.

This specimen was CD4+ T cells sorted from PBMCs, taken about 12 days after vaccination. All receptors derive from a man aged 50 to 60 who received an inactivated influenza vaccine.

This chain joins TRBV6-2 or TRBV6-3 and TRBJ2-7; 8 nucleotides align to TRBD2. Germline lookup yields CDR1 MNHEY and CDR2 SVGEGT. The CDR3 consists of 15 residues. Trimming cost V 2 bases and J 3 bases; bases outside gene matches: 6. This CDR3 is CASSYARGGIYEQYF. CDR3 nucleotide sequence: TGTGCCAGCAGTTACGCTCGCGGGGGGATCTACGAGCAGTACTTC.

The CDR3 sequence is CASSRAGTSGAEQYF. The DNA of the CDR3 is TGCGCCAGCAGCAGGGCCGGGACTAGCGGGGCCGAGCAGTACTTC. The chain joins TRBV5-1 to TRBJ2-7, with 13 bases that match TRBD2. From germline, CDR1 is SGHRS and CDR2 YFSETQ. With 4 bases clipped from V and 6 bases from J, the junction kept 7 bases outside the gene matches. The CDR3 runs to 15 residues.

This clonotype came up a few times. V gene TRBV7-8 combines with J gene TRBJ1-2; no clear D. Germline assignment: CDR1 SGHVS and CDR2 FQNEAQ. The CDR3 runs 12 residues. V gave up 5 bases and J gave up 8 bases, with 12 bases separating them. CDR3 amino acids: CASSLDRMGYTF. The DNA for the CDR3 is TGTGCCAGCAGCCTCGACCGCATGGGCTACACCTTC.

This clonotype has at least ten counts. The chain couples TRBV4-3 to TRBJ1-4, with 8 bases that match TRBD1. Per the germline V gene, CDR1 is LGHNA and CDR2 is YSLEER. Trimming took 5 bases from V and 8 from J; bases not matched to a gene: 7. This CDR3 comprises 14 residues. The CDR3 loop reads CASSSGQGSEKLFF. DNA for the CDR3: TGCGCCAGCAGCTCCGGACAGGGAAGCGAAAAACTGTTTTTT.

This clonotype has at least ten counts. The CDR3 spells CASSNKKDTQYF. The CDR3 DNA is TGTGCCAGCAGCAACAAGAAGGATACGCAGTATTTT. The rearrangement links TRBV5-4 to TRBJ2-3; D unresolved. Germline lookup yields CDR1 SGHNT and CDR2 YYREEE (reference sequence). Trimming removed 4 bases at V and 6 bases at J, with 9 bases between. The CDR3 is made up of 12 amino acids. Using reference TRBV5-4 and TRBJ2-3 for the parts outside the CDR3, the full variable domain is ETGVTQSPTHLIKTRGQQVTLRCSSQSGHNTVSWYQQALGQGPQFIFQYYREEENGRGNFPPRFSGLQFPNYSSELNVNALELDDSALYLCASSNKKDTQYFGPGTRLTVL.

The chain couples TRBV18 to TRBJ2-6, with D possibly TRBD1 on 5 matching bases. Between the trimmed V and J ends, which lost 8 bases and 3 bases, there was a span of 14 bases. The germline V gene encodes CDR1 KGHSH and CDR2 LQKENI. The CDR3 is 15 amino acids. For the CDR3, the DNA is TGTGCCAGCAGCCGCCAGGGTGGTGGGGCCAACGTCCTGACTTTC. Protein product: CASSRQGGGANVLTF.

This clonotype occurred many times. The chain combines TRBV7-8 with TRBJ2-1; D perhaps matches TRBD1 (5 bases). Looked up from germline, CDR1 is SGHVS and CDR2 is FQNEAQ. The ends were cut back, 1 base at V and 9 bases at J, with 16 bases in the middle. The CDR3 has 15 amino acids. This CDR3 is CASSLDAGQGFEQFF. The CDR3 coding sequence is TGTGCCAGCAGCTTAGATGCAGGTCAGGGCTTTGAGCAGTTCTTC.

CDR3 coding DNA: TGTGCCACCAGCAGGGACCACGAGGCCAAAAACATTCAGTACTTC. This encodes CATSRDHEAKNIQYF. The chain combines TRBV24-1 with TRBJ2-4; D is possibly TRBD1 or TRBD2 (5 bases each). The CDR3 length is 15 residues. Germline V gene lookup returns CDR1 KGHDR and CDR2 SFDVKD. V was cut by 7 bases and J by 1 base, with 13 bases left in between.

This clonotype was observed a handful of times. The rearrangement links TRBV20-1 to TRBJ1-2; no clear D. Germline loops: CDR1 DFQATT, CDR2 SNEGSKA (reference sequence). Trimming shortened V by 3 bases and J by 4 bases, and 6 bases separated the two germline ends. The CDR3 totals 11 residues. CDR3 residues: CSASSGYGYTF. The CDR3 DNA is TGCAGTGCTAGTTCGGGCTATGGCTACACCTTC.

This clonotype showed up just a few times. This chain joins TRBV9 and TRBJ2-2, with a tentative D call TRBD1 (5 bases). Germline lookup yields CDR1 SGDLS and CDR2 YYNGEE. The V and J ends lost 4 bases and 5 bases respectively, with 9 bases between them. This CDR3 spans 13 amino acids. CDR3 in amino acids: CASSKGVTGELFF. The CDR3 DNA follows: TGTGCCAGCAGCAAAGGGGTGACCGGGGAGCTGTTTTTT.

The table lists this clonotype with a few counts. The CDR3 protein is CASSQRFGLAGGRSTDTQYF. CDR3 in DNA: TGTGCCAGCAGTCAAAGGTTCGGACTAGCGGGAGGAAGGAGCACAGATACGCAGTATTTT. The chain couples TRBV11-2 to TRBJ2-3; 14 positions agree with TRBD2. The CDR3 spans 20 residues. The V gene end was trimmed by 6 bases and the J gene end by 0 bases; junction bases not matched to a gene: 14. Germline CDR1 reads SGHAT; CDR2 reads FQNNGV.

This clonotype was observed a handful of times. The chain employs TRBV20-1 and TRBJ2-7, with 7 bases matching TRBD1. Germline CDR1 is DFQATT and CDR2 is SNEGSKA (reference sequence). The CDR3 has 15 amino acids. The ends lost 2 bases at V and 1 base at J; junction bases unmatched: 8. This chain's CDR3 is CSARIKTGISYEQYF. CDR3 coding DNA: TGCAGTGCTAGAATCAAGACAGGGATATCCTACGAGCAGTACTTC.

This clonotype occurred a few times. The chain combines TRBV2 with TRBJ2-5; 9 nucleotides agree with TRBD2. Germline V gives CDR1 SNHLY, CDR2 FYNNEI. This CDR3 spans 15 amino acids. V lost 3 bases, J lost 4 bases, and 6 bases stayed unmatched. DNA of the CDR3: TGTGCCAGCAGTGATATCCTAGCGGGATTAGAGACCCAGTACTTC. It encodes CASSDILAGLETQYF.

This clonotype occurred a few times. The chain couples TRBV7-2 to TRBJ1-4, with 7 bases aligning to TRBD1. Germline CDR1 reads SGHTA; CDR2 reads FQGNSA. This CDR3 region has 15 residues. Losses at the gene ends were 5 bases for V and 11 bases for J; bases not matched to a gene: 14. Here the CDR3 reads CASSPEGGVGGKLFF. The CDR3 DNA is TGTGCCAGCAGCCCAGAAGGGGGCGTGGGCGGGAAACTGTTTTTT.

This clonotype was picked up a small number of times. In nucleotides, the CDR3 is TGTGCCAGCAGTGAAGCGCGGCAGGTTGAAGCTTTCTTT. This gives the protein CASSEARQVEAFF. The chain joins TRBV2 to TRBJ1-1; D is unresolved. The germline V and J ends were trimmed by 0 bases and 7 bases, with 9 bases remaining between them. Looked up from germline, CDR1 is SNHLY and CDR2 is FYNNEI. The CDR3 has 13 amino acids.

The sample holds a few counts of this clonotype. The V gene is TRBV12-3 or TRBV12-4, the J gene TRBJ2-7, with D possibly being TRBD1 or TRBD2 (5 bases each). The V and J ends lost 6 bases and 6 bases respectively, with 15 bases between them. This CDR3 spans 13 amino acids. Here the CDR3 DNA reads TGTGCCAGCAGGCCTGGGACCGGGGTCGAGCAGTACTTC. Translated: CASRPGTGVEQYF.

This clonotype was counted only a few times. The V and J genes are TRBV4-3 and TRBJ2-3, with 8 bases lining up with TRBD2. The germline V gene encodes CDR1 LGHNA and CDR2 YSLEER. J was trimmed by 2 bases and V by 1 base; bases with no gene match: 5. This CDR3 comprises 16 residues. The CDR3 reads CASSQGSAGDTDTQYF. CDR3 DNA: TGCGCCAGCAGCCAAGGGTCAGCGGGGGACACAGATACGCAGTATTTT.

The gene calls are TRBV12-3 or TRBV12-4 and TRBJ2-5, with D perhaps given as TRBD1 or TRBD2 (5 bases each). Trimming removed 5 bases from V and 3 bases from J, with 19 bases in between. CDR3 size: 16 residues. CDR3 residues: CASSPHPGARKETQYF. Written as DNA, the CDR3 is TGTGCCAGCAGTCCACATCCCGGGGCGAGGAAAGAGACCCAGTACTTC.

This clonotype came up many times. The CDR3 DNA sequence: TGTGCCAGCAGCTCTGCGGGGGGCATAGATACGCAGTATTTT. It codes for CASSSAGGIDTQYF. The chain combines TRBV5-6 with TRBJ2-3, with 8 bases identical to TRBD2. With 3 bases clipped from V and 5 bases from J, the junction kept 5 bases outside the gene matches. The CDR3 length is 14 residues. Per germline, CDR1 SGHDT and CDR2 YYEEEE.

This chain joins TRBV9 and TRBJ2-3, with D tentatively TRBD2 (6 bases). CDR3 length equals 17 residues. V shed 4 bases and J shed 0 bases, with 18 bases lying between them. CDR1 and CDR2 (germline): SGDLS, YYNGEE. CDR3 DNA sequence: TGTGCCAGCAGCATCTTCGGAGGGGCCTCTAGCACAGATACGCAGTATTTT. Translating it yields CASSIFGGASSTDTQYF.

The J gene is TRBJ2-5, the V gene TRBV6-5; possibly TRBD2 for D (7 bases). From germline, CDR1 is MNHEY and CDR2 SVGAGI. V was pared by 3 bases and J by 5 bases, with 13 bases between. The CDR3 is made up of 14 amino acids. The CDR3: CASSYQGREETQYF. The CDR3, as DNA: TGTGCCAGCAGTTATCAGGGGAGGGAGGAGACCCAGTACTTC.

This clonotype was seen a handful of times. Possible read error: a much larger clone is one base away. The chain recombines TRBV7-2 with TRBJ2-7, with D uncertain. The ends were cut back, 1 base at V and 3 bases at J, with 7 bases in the middle. The CDR3 contains 13 residues. CDR1 and CDR2 (germline): SGHTA, FQGNSA. CDR3 bases: TGTGCCAGCAGCTTAGGCTGGGTCTACGAGCAGTACTTC. It translates to CASSLGWVYEQYF.